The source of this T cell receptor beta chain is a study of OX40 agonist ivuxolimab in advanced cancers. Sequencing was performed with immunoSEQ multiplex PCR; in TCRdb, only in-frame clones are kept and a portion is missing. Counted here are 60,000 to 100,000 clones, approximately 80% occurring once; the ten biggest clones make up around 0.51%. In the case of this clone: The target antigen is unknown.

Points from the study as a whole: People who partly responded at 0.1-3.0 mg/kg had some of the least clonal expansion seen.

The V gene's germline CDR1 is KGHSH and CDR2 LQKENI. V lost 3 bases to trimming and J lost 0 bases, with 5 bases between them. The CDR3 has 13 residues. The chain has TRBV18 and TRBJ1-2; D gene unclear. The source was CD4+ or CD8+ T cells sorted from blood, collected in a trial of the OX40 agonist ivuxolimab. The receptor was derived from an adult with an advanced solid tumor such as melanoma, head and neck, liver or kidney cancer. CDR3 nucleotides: TGTGCCAGCTCACCTCAGGCTAACTATGGCTACACCTTC. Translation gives CASSPQANYGYTF.